These T cell receptor beta chains were read from a single sample in a study of blood T cell repertoires in COVID-19. TCRdb's table, derived via immunoSEQ multiplex PCR, lists solely in-frame clones and lacks some. The sample has about 170,000 clones, approximately 84% seen once. Sample: peripheral blood. The receptors were sampled from a human donor with acute or convalescent COVID-19. The donor label of this sample is uncertain. The CDR3 runs from the conserved cysteine through the conserved F or W. Fields, in order: clone size, J gene, V gene, CDR3 protein. Only some rows state a clone size, as once, few, many or a class for expanded clones.

clone_size: -
j_call: TRBJ2-5
v_call: TRBV6-6
cdr3_aa: CASSYSPETQYF

clone_size: once
j_call: TRBJ2-5
v_call: TRBV2
cdr3_aa: CASRAFERDSVEGQYF

clone_size: -
j_call: TRBJ2-3
v_call: TRBV9
cdr3_aa: CASSAVLAGHSTDTQYF

clone_size: -
j_call: TRBJ2-7
v_call: TRBV6-6
cdr3_aa: CASSYSIRQGYEQYF

clone_size: few
j_call: TRBJ1-2
v_call: TRBV30
cdr3_aa: CAWNAGLYGYTF

clone_size: -
j_call: TRBJ2-7
v_call: TRBV18
cdr3_aa: CASSPDKSYEQYF

clone_size: many
j_call: TRBJ1-6
v_call: TRBV4-2
cdr3_aa: CASSQGGDSPLHF

clone_size: many
j_call: TRBJ2-1
v_call: TRBV4-1
cdr3_aa: CASSSLTGNEQFF

clone_size: -
j_call: TRBJ2-2
v_call: TRBV6-5
cdr3_aa: CASFSFTGELFF

clone_size: -
j_call: TRBJ2-3
v_call: TRBV9
cdr3_aa: CASSVAGGQKDTQYF

clone_size: -
j_call: TRBJ2-5
v_call: TRBV27
cdr3_aa: CASRPGGFQETQYF

clone_size: -
j_call: TRBJ2-7
v_call: TRBV6-1
cdr3_aa: CASSDPSTGARYEQYF

clone_size: -
j_call: TRBJ1-2
v_call: TRBV20-1
cdr3_aa: CSVPDYGYTF

clone_size: -
j_call: TRBJ2-7
v_call: TRBV6-5
cdr3_aa: CASDLGQGLYEQYF

clone_size: -
j_call: TRBJ1-5
v_call: TRBV14
cdr3_aa: CASSQERGYSNQPQHF

clone_size: -
j_call: TRBJ1-1
v_call: TRBV6-5
cdr3_aa: CASSVTGEITEAFF

clone_size: -
j_call: TRBJ2-5
v_call: TRBV3-1/TRBV3-2
cdr3_aa: CASSQDAGTPQETQYF

clone_size: -
j_call: TRBJ2-1
v_call: TRBV9
cdr3_aa: CASSEYPAGSSYNEQFF

clone_size: -
j_call: TRBJ2-3
v_call: TRBV7-3
cdr3_aa: CASSPGPSSTDTQYF

clone_size: -
j_call: TRBJ2-1
v_call: TRBV7-2
cdr3_aa: CASSSGVPAVISYNEQFF

clone_size: -
j_call: TRBJ2-7
v_call: TRBV25-1
cdr3_aa: CASSDTGRHGEQYF

clone_size: -
j_call: TRBJ2-7
v_call: TRBV5-1
cdr3_aa: CASSLGVAGVTEQYF

clone_size: once
j_call: TRBJ1-2
v_call: TRBV30
cdr3_aa: CAWSPSRGDREAF

clone_size: -
j_call: TRBJ1-6
v_call: TRBV5-1
cdr3_aa: CASSLDPSYNSPLHF

clone_size: -
j_call: TRBJ2-7
v_call: TRBV14
cdr3_aa: CASSQETRRGEQYF

clone_size: -
j_call: TRBJ2-3
v_call: TRBV30
cdr3_aa: CAWGTSGTDTQYF

clone_size: -
j_call: TRBJ1-1
v_call: TRBV9
cdr3_aa: CASSVAETEAFF

clone_size: -
j_call: TRBJ2-7
v_call: TRBV5-4
cdr3_aa: CASSSDRGRVVSQYF

clone_size: once
j_call: TRBJ2-7
v_call: TRBV13
cdr3_aa: CASSPSNRDEQYF

clone_size: -
j_call: TRBJ2-2
v_call: TRBV9
cdr3_aa: CASSPTVTGELFF

clone_size: many
j_call: TRBJ1-5
v_call: TRBV19
cdr3_aa: CASVLGQGANQPQHF

clone_size: -
j_call: TRBJ2-7
v_call: TRBV6-5
cdr3_aa: CASAPGQGPYEQYF

clone_size: -
j_call: TRBJ2-1
v_call: TRBV28
cdr3_aa: CASSLSRTSGNNEQFF